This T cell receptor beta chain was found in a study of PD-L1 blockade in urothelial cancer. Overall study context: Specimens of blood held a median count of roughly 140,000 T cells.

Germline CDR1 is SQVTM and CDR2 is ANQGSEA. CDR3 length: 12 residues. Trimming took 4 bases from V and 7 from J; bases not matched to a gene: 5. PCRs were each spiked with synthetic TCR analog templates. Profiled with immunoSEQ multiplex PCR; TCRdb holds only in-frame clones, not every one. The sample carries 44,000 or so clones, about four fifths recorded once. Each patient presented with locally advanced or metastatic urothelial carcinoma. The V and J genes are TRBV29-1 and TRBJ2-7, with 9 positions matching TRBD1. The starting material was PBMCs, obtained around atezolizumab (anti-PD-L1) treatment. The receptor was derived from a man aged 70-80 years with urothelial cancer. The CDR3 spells CSVATGTGEQYF. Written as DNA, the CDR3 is TGCAGCGTTGCTACCGGGACAGGGGAGCAGTACTTC.